This TCR beta chain derives from a study of blood T cell repertoires in COVID-19 (dated by TCRdb to the early 2020s). Background for the entire study: Samples from collaborators originated in the United States, Italy and Spain and spanned both the acute and convalescent phases of COVID-19. The material from the prospective study consisted of cDNA or gDNA derived from T cells, B-cell-depleted T cells, or PBMCs. Where available, HLA class I and class II types were obtained from metadata supplied by the sample provider rather than from assay-based typing. Sample metadata almost always included a de-identified subject ID, COVID-19 status, age in years and sex. A freely available public database, intended as a resource for researchers studying the immune response to SARS-CoV-2, is where the repertoires were released. The samples were drawn from two sources: the first 160 participants of the ongoing ImmuneRACE study, and approximately 1,300 subjects contributed by 6 global collaborators. The dataset comprised deeply sampled blood TCRbeta repertoires from subjects exposed to, actively infected with, or recovered from COVID-19.

From its cysteine to its phenylalanine, the CDR3 spans 14 amino acids. The DNA shown is the 42-base CDR3, in frame from base 1. Reading the germline V gene gives CDR1 LGHNA and CDR2 YNFKEQ. V is cut back by 8 bases and J by 4 bases, with 11 bases in the junction unmatched. Points on this clone: The antigen this receptor binds is unknown. Base qualities are not provided; no much larger clone lies one nucleotide away.

The collaborating institutions used their own protocols to collect whole blood in K2EDTA tubes. For TCRbeta analysis, collaborators shipped samples as frozen whole blood, isolated PBMCs, or DNA extracted from either of those sample types. TCRbeta CDR3 regions were amplified from genomic DNA using the immunoSEQ Assay, a bias-controlled multiplex PCR. Per the original workflow: The number of nucleated cells in each sample was estimated from the amplification of reference gene primers within the assay. To quantify the absolute abundance of each unique TCRbeta CDR3 rearrangement, sequence reads were collapsed and filtered. For each sample, productive Simpson clonality was calculated as the square root of Simpson's diversity index across productive rearrangements. TCRdb limited this immuneACCESS table to in-frame rearrangements with V and J called. A share of clones is missing; checked studies link under half to unresolved V genes, and the rest is unexplained. V, J and clone size derive from that table, while D and trimming were established from the DNA sequence. This sample gives about 54,000 clones in total; 80% to 90% of them show up just once. 7.8% of the sample goes to the ten largest clones.

Beyond this particular receptor, the publication reports: The quantity of clinical and demographic metadata differed by source and by participant and was supplied without curation.

Here the chain combines TRBV4-2 and TRBJ2-7, and 7 junction bases match TRBD1. The sequence came from a man aged 50 to 59 with active COVID-19. Specimen: peripheral blood. The nucleotide sequence reads TGTGCCAGCCCGGCCGGGACAGTGTTTTACGAGCAGTACTTC. It translates as CASPAGTVFYEQYF.